This T cell receptor beta chain came from a study of cytomegalovirus exposure and HLA in healthy donors. Study overall: The approximately 120 validation repertoires, a later analysis reported, used the same platform as the 700 or so repertoires from the first cohort. Notes on the study in general: Usually a TCR sequence was rare, but some public TCRs were found in many donors. Cytomegalovirus-associated TCR beta chains were listed, numbering around 150.

Here immunoSEQ multiplex PCR was the method, and the copy in TCRdb shows in-frame clones only, minus some. The table has fewer than 350,000 clones, 70% to 90% seen once; the top ten hold about 0.9%. As concerns this clone: Its antigen is unidentified.

Germline CDR1 is SGHDN and CDR2 is FVKESK. The CDR3 loop spans 14 amino acids. J gave up 12 bases and V 1 base, and 8 bases lay outside the gene matches. Sequenced sample: PBMCs. This TCR derives from a woman between 18 and 29 years old in good health and CMV-seronegative. V gene TRBV14 combines with J gene TRBJ2-1; 8 bases are shared with TRBD2. CDR3 bases: TGTGCCAGCAGCCAAGTAATAACGGGAGGGGGGCAGTTCTTC. Translated, it gives CASSQVITGGGQFF.